This passage covers 11 T cell receptor beta chains from one sample sequenced in a study of T cell repertoires in cytomegalovirus infection. TCRdb reprocessed the reads via MiXCR and lists one record per CDR3 protein. This sample yields roughly 280,000 distinct CDR3 sequences, of which 12% to 15% are seen a single time; around 8.8% belongs to the top ten. Sequences were obtained from PBMCs. These receptors came from a human donor in good health (CMV status not recorded). Some clones in this sample may be carry-over from other donors' samples.

This chain joins TRBV2 and TRBJ1-4, with TRBD1 as a possible D gene (6 bases). This CDR3 comprises 16 residues. Germline V gene lookup returns CDR1 SNHLY and CDR2 FYNNEI. The V end was cut by 3 bases, the J end by 8 bases, with 19 bases between. The CDR3 region is CASSEVRGPSQEKLFF. The CDR3 nucleotides read TGTGCCAGCAGTGAGGTCAGGGGACCCTCCCAGGAAAAACTGTTTTTT. Combining the CDR3 with reference TRBV2 and TRBJ1-4 gives the whole variable domain EPEVTQTPSHQVTQMGQEVILRCVPISNHLYFYWYRQILGQKVEFLVSFYNNEISEKSEIFDDQFSVERPDGSNFTLKIRSTKLEDSAMYFCASSEVRGPSQEKLFFGSGTQLSVL.

Many counts were recorded for this clonotype. V gene TRBV7-2 combines with J gene TRBJ2-1; 16 positions agree with TRBD2. Germline V lookup: CDR1 SGHTA, CDR2 FQGNSA. The CDR3 length is 15 residues. Losses at the gene ends were 5 bases for V and 11 bases for J; bases not matched to a gene: 6. The CDR3 here is CASSPTGLAGGQQFF. DNA of the CDR3: TGTGCCAGCAGCCCCACGGGACTAGCGGGGGGGCAGCAGTTCTTC. The full variable domain, its missing parts supplied by reference TRBV7-2 and TRBJ2-1, is GAGVSQSPSNKVTEKGKDVELRCDPISGHTALYWYRQSLGQGLEFLIYFQGNSAPDKSGLPSDRFSAERTGGSVSTLTIQRTQQEDSAVYLCASSPTGLAGGQQFFGPGTRLTVL.

The chain uses TRBV4-2 and TRBJ2-3, with 7 bases that match TRBD2. The CDR3 has 16 residues. Germline assignment: CDR1 LGHNA and CDR2 YNFKEQ. Losses at the gene ends were 0 bases for V and 3 bases for J; bases not matched to a gene: 6. The CDR3 protein is CASSQEPGGGTDTQYF. The CDR3 nucleotides are TGTGCCAGCAGCCAAGAGCCGGGGGGAGGGACAGATACGCAGTATTTT.

This clonotype has only a few counts. The chain joins TRBV20-1 to TRBJ1-3, with D hard to call. This CDR3 contains 12 residues. Trimming stripped 5 bases from V and 4 bases from J, with 9 bases between. The germline CDR1 and CDR2 sequences are DFQATT and SNEGSKA (reference sequence). As DNA, the CDR3 is TGCAGTGCTGCCCCGGCGGGAAACACCATATATTTT. Protein product: CSAAPAGNTIYF.

This clonotype was seen at least ten times. The chain uses TRBV7-8 and TRBJ2-2, with a weak D call TRBD2 (5 bases). CDR3 size: 17 residues. The V end lost 4 bases, the J end lost 8 bases, and 23 bases lay between the germline ends. Germline loops: CDR1 SGHVS, CDR2 FQNEAQ. The chain's CDR3 is CASSSLRIAYPGGELFF. The CDR3 region has the DNA TGTGCCAGCAGCTCCTTGAGGATAGCGTACCCCGGGGGGGAGCTGTTTTTT.

This chain links TRBV3-1 with TRBJ2-5; D unresolved. The CDR3 sequence is 14 residues long. Trimming cost V 1 base and J 2 bases, with 8 bases left between them. CDR1 and CDR2 (germline): LGHDT, YNNKEL (reference sequence). CDR3 region: CASSQASQQETQYF. The DNA of the CDR3 is TGTGCCAGCAGCCAAGCTTCCCAGCAAGAGACCCAGTACTTC.

This clonotype was observed a few times. J is TRBJ1-4 and V is TRBV25-1; no firm D call. Trimming pared 8 bases from V and 0 bases from J, leaving 10 bases between. Per germline, CDR1 MGHDK and CDR2 SYGVNS. The CDR3 runs to 14 residues. CDR3 nucleotide sequence: TGTGCCAGCGAGCCGGATGCAACTAATGAAAAACTGTTTTTT. Translated: CASEPDATNEKLFF.

V and J are TRBV6-5 and TRBJ2-7; the match to TRBD1 covers 7 bases. Germline V gives CDR1 MNHEY, CDR2 SVGAGI. The CDR3 totals 14 residues. V was pared by 6 bases and J by 0 bases, with 5 bases of the junction left unmatched. The chain's CDR3 is CASRADRDSYEQYF. The CDR3 nucleotides are TGTGCCAGCAGGGCCGACAGGGACTCCTACGAGCAGTACTTC.

This chain uses TRBV5-1 with TRBJ2-2, with TRBD1 as a possible D gene (5 bases). This CDR3 spans 15 amino acids. Germline V gene data show CDR1 as SGHRS and CDR2 as YFSETQ. V shed 4 bases and J shed 6 bases, with 16 bases lying between them. This CDR3 reads CASSKEIGVAGELFF. The CDR3, as DNA: TGCGCCAGCAGCAAAGAAATAGGGGTGGCCGGGGAGCTGTTTTTT.

The chain couples TRBV14 to TRBJ1-3, with D possibly TRBD1 on 6 matching bases. Trimming took off 2 bases at V and 6 bases at J, with 23 bases between the two ends. CDR3 length: 18 amino acids. Germline V gene data show CDR1 as SGHDN and CDR2 as FVKESK. CDR3 in DNA: TGTGCCAGCAGCCAAAGGCCAGGGGCGCCGCTCTTCCCAAACACCATATATTTT. It translates to CASSQRPGAPLFPNTIYF.

This clonotype was detected only a few times. This chain uses TRBV28 with TRBJ1-5; TRBD1 is a possible D gene (6 bases). The CDR3 contains 12 residues. Trimming pared 8 bases from V and 8 bases from J, leaving 13 bases between. Germline CDR1 and CDR2: MDHEN and SYDVKM. CDR3 in DNA: TGTGCCAGCGGGGGGGGCGGAGAGCCCCAGCATTTT. Protein sequence: CASGGGGEPQHF.